This T cell receptor (beta chain) was captured in a study of a mutant IDH1 vaccine in newly diagnosed glioma. As for the study in general: The earlier regimen, radiotherapy, temozolomide, or both, was most often both.

This table comes from immunoSEQ multiplex PCR, and its TCRdb copy is limited to in-frame clones, with some not included. The sample lists tens of thousands of clones, around 82% occurring once. Regarding time point: baseline, week 1 (first vaccination visit). The treatment here: pre-vaccination baseline after standard-of-care therapy. Material: peripheral blood mononuclear cells (PBMCs), obtained from a glioma patient treated with radiotherapy, temozolomide or both. This receptor was obtained from a woman aged 18-35 years with glioma. Some clones in this sample may be carry-over from other donors' samples.

CDR3: CASSLGSSGSNYGYTF. In nucleotides, the CDR3 is TGTGCCAGCAGCCTTGGGTCGTCAGGCTCTAACTATGGCTACACCTTC. The chain has TRBV5-4 and TRBJ1-2; D gene ambiguous. The CDR3 has 16 residues. Germline values: CDR1 SGHNT, CDR2 YYREEE (reference sequence). Trimming took off 4 bases at V and 0 bases at J, with 16 bases between the two ends.